Given below is one T cell receptor beta chain in context. Its specificity is unknown. Donors sampled were nominally healthy, though unrecorded immune exposures were likely. The data stem from a study of cytomegalovirus exposure and HLA in healthy donors. The CDR3 extends over 14 amino acids. The germline gives CDR1 SNHLY, CDR2 FYNNEI. V lost 5 bases and J lost 8; bases outside the gene matches: 8. General observations from the study: A missense DCLRE1C variant was associated with V- and J-gene trimming of TCR beta chains in a later analysis, and an independent cohort replicated the association. Earlier analysis looked at TCR beta V segments, and most were productive about 90% or about 30% of the time. Most subjects had HLA-A and HLA-B alleles reportedly predicted accurately by TCR beta sequences.

PCR used 60 Vbeta primers and 13 Jbeta primers. Generated by immunoSEQ multiplex PCR, the TCRdb table keeps only in-frame clones and is missing some. The sample carries 90,000 to 110,000 clones, roughly 76% recorded once. The sample was PBMCs. The TCR comes from a man aged 25-40 years in good health and CMV-seropositive. The chain combines TRBV2 with TRBJ1-4, with TRBD1 identical over 7 bases. The CDR3 region has the DNA TGTGCCAGCAGTAAGACAGGGATTAGGGAAAAACTGTTTTTT. Its protein product is CASSKTGIREKLFF.